This T cell receptor (beta chain) derives from a study of T cell repertoires in cytomegalovirus infection. The CDR3 runs to 13 residues. Germline V CDR1 and CDR2: MDHEN, SYDVKM. V dropped 2 bases and J dropped 1 base, with 5 bases sitting between them. MiXCR was run by TCRdb on the reads, yielding one entry per CDR3 protein. This sample carries under 600,000 distinct CDR3 sequences, about 15% of them seen once, and the ten largest clones take roughly 25%. This clonotype was counted ten times or more. The chain has TRBV28 and TRBJ2-5, with D unresolved. The sequence came from a human donor in good health (CMV status not recorded). Some clones in this sample may be carry-over from other donors' samples. The source material was CD8+ T cells from PBMCs. CDR3 in amino acids: CASSLAPQETQYF. In nucleotides, the CDR3 is TGTGCCAGCAGTTTAGCCCCCCAAGAGACCCAGTACTTC. Complete variable domain (other parts from reference TRBV28 and TRBJ2-5): DVKVTQSSRYLVKRTGEKVFLECVQDMDHENMFWYRQDPGLGLRLIYFSYDVKMKEKGDIPEGYSVSREKKERFSLILESASTNQTSMYLCASSLAPQETQYFGPGTRLLVL.